A single sample is the source of the 14 T cell receptor beta chains below, sequenced in a study of cytomegalovirus exposure and HLA in healthy donors. The PCR contained 60 Vbeta and 13 Jbeta primers. The method was immunoSEQ multiplex PCR; TCRdb's version includes in-frame clones alone and lacks a portion of them. This table has 200,000 to 250,000 clones, roughly 80% appearing once. Sample: PBMCs. The origin of the receptors is a woman younger than 45 in good health and CMV-seronegative.

The chain has TRBV7-9 and TRBJ2-7; D possibly corresponds to TRBD1 (6 bases). Looked up from germline, CDR1 is SEHNR and CDR2 is FQNEAQ (reference sequence). The CDR3 spans 12 residues. With 5 bases removed from V and 6 bases from J, the gap between germline ends came to 11 bases. CDR3 bases: TGTGCCAGCAGCGCCGTAGGGGGCGAGCAGTACTTC. Encoded protein: CASSAVGGEQYF.

Points on this clone: Other DNA sequences from this sample encode an identical CDR3 as well. V and J are TRBV7-6 and TRBJ1-2, with D unclear. The CDR3 covers 17 residues. CDR1 is SGHVS, CDR2 FNYEAQ, per germline. V was shortened by 1 base and J by 0 bases, with 15 bases between the two germline ends. CDR3 sequence: CASSLGPSGGANYGYTF. In DNA, the CDR3 is TGTGCCAGCAGCTTAGGGCCTTCCGGAGGAGCTAACTATGGCTACACCTTC.

V is TRBV6-1 and J is TRBJ1-2, with no clear D. V gave up 1 base and J gave up 7 bases, with 16 bases separating them. Germline V gene data show CDR1 as MNHNS and CDR2 as SASEGT. This CDR3 is 15 amino acids long. The CDR3 nucleotides are TGTGCCAGCAGTGAAGTGGACTATAGGGCTACTGGCTACACCTTC. As protein: CASSEVDYRATGYTF.

The chain combines TRBV28 with TRBJ1-2; the D is unclear. The CDR3 totals 12 residues. Per germline, CDR1 MDHEN and CDR2 SYDVKM. Trimming shortened V by 2 bases and J by 2 bases, and 3 bases separated the two germline ends. In DNA, the CDR3 is TGTGCCAGCAGTTTACCAAACTATGGCTACACCTTC. The encoded protein is CASSLPNYGYTF.

This rearrangement joins TRBV18 to TRBJ2-7; D possibly corresponds to TRBD2 (5 bases). Germline-derived CDR1 and CDR2 are KGHSH and LQKENI. V shed 0 bases and J shed 7 bases, with 13 bases lying between them. This CDR3 has 14 residues. The CDR3 nucleotides are TGTGCCAGCTCACCACCGGGAATCGGGGAAGAGCAGTACTTC. As protein: CASSPPGIGEEQYF.

The rearrangement uses TRBV29-1 and TRBJ1-1, with TRBD1 identical over 9 bases. The trim removed 3 bases at V and 4 bases at J, leaving 6 bases unmatched. Germline V CDR1 and CDR2: SQVTM, ANQGSEA. CDR3 length: 14 residues. In nucleotides, the CDR3 is TGCAGCGTTGACCTACAGGGGGCTATCACTGAAGCTTTCTTT. It specifies CSVDLQGAITEAFF.

This clone has a single count. The V call is TRBV6-6, the J call TRBJ2-1; 10 bases map to TRBD1. The germline CDR1 and CDR2 sequences are MNHNY and SVGAGI (reference sequence). The CDR3 contains 15 residues. Unmatched junction bases numbered 4, after V lost 5 bases and J lost 3 bases. The CDR3 here is CASSRDRGIYNEQFF. The CDR3 nucleotides read TGTGCCAGCAGTCGGGACAGGGGAATCTACAATGAGCAGTTCTTC.

This clone was seen more than once but under ten times. This chain links TRBV9 with TRBJ2-4; TRBD1 agrees at 7 bases. The CDR3 sequence is 13 residues long. Germline-derived CDR1 and CDR2 are SGDLS and YYNGEE. Losses at the gene ends were 5 bases for V and 5 bases for J; bases not matched to a gene: 4. CDR3: CASSVQGQNIQYF. CDR3 coding DNA: TGTGCCAGCAGTGTACAGGGGCAAAACATTCAGTACTTC.

The chain joins TRBV7-2 to TRBJ2-5, with D possibly matching TRBD2 (6 bases). V dropped 3 bases and J dropped 5 bases, with 7 bases sitting between them. The length of the CDR3 is 12 residues. The V gene's germline CDR1 is SGHTA and CDR2 FQGNSA. The CDR3: CASSFAGETQYF. DNA for the CDR3: TGTGCCAGCAGCTTCGCGGGGGAGACCCAGTACTTC.

This rearrangement joins TRBV6-1 to TRBJ2-5; 9 positions match TRBD2. This CDR3 is built from 16 residues. The junction had 6 bases not matched to a gene; V was cut back by 2 bases and J by 2 bases. Germline V lookup: CDR1 MNHNS, CDR2 SASEGT. CDR3 coding DNA: TGTGCCAGCAGTGAAATCTGGCTAGCGGGACAAGAGACCCAGTACTTC. The encoded protein is CASSEIWLAGQETQYF.

The V and J genes are TRBV30 and TRBJ1-1; 7 bases align to TRBD1. CDR1 and CDR2 (germline): GTSNPN, SVGIG (reference sequence). CDR3 size: 13 residues. V trimming: 3 bases; J trimming: 1 base; junction bases outside the gene matches: 2. The CDR3 protein is CAWRRGPNTEAFF. CDR3 DNA sequence: TGTGCCTGGAGGAGGGGGCCGAACACTGAAGCTTTCTTT.

The rearrangement joins TRBV6-5 to TRBJ2-7; D is possibly TRBD2 (5 bases). Germline-derived CDR1 and CDR2 are MNHEY and SVGAGI. V was cut by 3 bases and J by 2 bases, with 11 bases left in between. This CDR3 is built from 14 residues. The CDR3 is CASSYGGTPYEQYF. The CDR3 DNA follows: TGTGCCAGCAGTTATGGAGGAACCCCCTACGAGCAGTACTTC.

The genes are TRBV5-1 and TRBJ1-1, with D possibly being TRBD1 (6 bases). Germline V CDR1 and CDR2: SGHRS, YFSETQ. Trimming stripped 0 bases from V and 4 bases from J, with 13 bases between. The length of the CDR3 is 15 residues. As DNA, the CDR3 is TGCGCCAGCAGCTTGGTCGGCAGGGGCTCCACTGAAGCTTTCTTT. Translating it yields CASSLVGRGSTEAFF.

The rearrangement uses TRBV2 and TRBJ2-3; 11 bases are a match to TRBD2. J gave up 2 bases and V 5 bases, and 3 bases lay outside the gene matches. The V gene's germline CDR1 is SNHLY and CDR2 FYNNEI. CDR3 length equals 15 residues. The CDR3 here is CASSRLAGTTDTQYF. CDR3 DNA sequence: TGTGCCAGCAGTAGACTAGCGGGGACCACAGATACGCAGTATTTT. Looking up the rest from reference TRBV2 and TRBJ2-3 gives the full variable domain: EPEVTQTPSHQVTQMGQEVILRCVPISNHLYFYWYRQILGQKVEFLVSFYNNEISEKSEIFDDQFSVERPDGSNFTLKIRSTKLEDSAMYFCASSRLAGTTDTQYFGPGTRLTVL.